The TCR beta chain described here comes from a study of cytomegalovirus exposure and HLA in healthy donors. Per germline, CDR1 SGHKS and CDR2 YYEKEE (reference sequence). This CDR3 has 16 residues. The V and J ends lost 0 bases and 4 bases respectively, with 16 bases between them. Whereas donors were nominally healthy upon sampling, unrecorded immune exposures were probable. Both 60 Vbeta primers and 13 Jbeta primers went into the PCR. TCRdb keeps only in-frame clones here, not all; method: immunoSEQ multiplex PCR. The repertoire holds 150,000 or so clones, with around 80% as singletons. This sequence originates from a male donor in good health and CMV-seropositive. Sequencing was performed on PBMCs. This chain joins TRBV5-5 and TRBJ1-2; possibly TRBD1 for D (5 bases). CDR3 loop: CASSLELQGTGYGYTF. CDR3 nucleotides: TGTGCCAGCAGCTTGGAGTTGCAGGGAACAGGCTATGGCTACACCTTC.